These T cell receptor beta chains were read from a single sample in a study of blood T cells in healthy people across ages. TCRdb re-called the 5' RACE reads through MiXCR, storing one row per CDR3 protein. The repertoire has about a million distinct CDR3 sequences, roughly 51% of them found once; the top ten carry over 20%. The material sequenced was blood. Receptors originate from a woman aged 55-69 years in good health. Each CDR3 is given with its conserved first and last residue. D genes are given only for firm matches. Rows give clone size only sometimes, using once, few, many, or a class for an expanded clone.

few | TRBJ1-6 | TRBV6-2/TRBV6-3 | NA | TGTGCCAGCAGTTACAAGGGAAATGGAAATTCACCCCTCCACTTT | CASSYKGNGNSPLHF
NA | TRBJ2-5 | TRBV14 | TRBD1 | TGTGCCAGCAGCCCTCTAGGACAGGGCTTATACCAAGAGACCCAGTACTTC | CASSPLGQGLYQETQYF
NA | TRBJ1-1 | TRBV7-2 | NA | TGTGCCAGCAGCCCCCAGTGGGGGAGGATGAACACTGAAGCTTTCTTT | CASSPQWGRMNTEAFF
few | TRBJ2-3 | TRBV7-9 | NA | TGTGCCAGCAGCTTAATGACAGATACGCAGTATTTT | CASSLMTDTQYF
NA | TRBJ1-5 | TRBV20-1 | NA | TGCAGTGCTATTGGGGGAGGCAATCAGCCCCAGCATTTT | CSAIGGGNQPQHF
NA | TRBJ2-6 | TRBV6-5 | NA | TGTGCCAGCAGACCCAGGGGATCTGGGGCCAACGTCCTGACTTTC | CASRPRGSGANVLTF
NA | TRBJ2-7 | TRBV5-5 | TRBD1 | TGTGCCAGCAGCTTGGTGGGACAGGGGATCTACGAGCAGTACTTC | CASSLVGQGIYEQYF
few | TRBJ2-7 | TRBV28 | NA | TGTGCCAGCACTACGGGACTTAGCTACGAGCAGTACTTC | CASTTGLSYEQYF
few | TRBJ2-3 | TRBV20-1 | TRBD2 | TGCAGTGCGGCACTAGCGGGAGTGGGAGATACGCAGTATTTT | CSAALAGVGDTQYF
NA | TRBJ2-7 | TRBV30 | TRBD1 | TGTGCCTGGAGCGCGGGACAGGTAAACTACGAGCAGTACTTC | CAWSAGQVNYEQYF
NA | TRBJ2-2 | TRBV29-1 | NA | TGCAGCGTGTCGGGACTCAACACCGGGGAGCTGTTTTTT | CSVSGLNTGELFF
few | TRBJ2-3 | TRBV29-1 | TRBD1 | TGCAGCGTTGAACCGCAGGGGGATGAGTGGGGAACAGATACGCAGTATTTT | CSVEPQGDEWGTDTQYF
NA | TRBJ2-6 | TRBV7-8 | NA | TGTGCCAGCTTAACAGACTCTGGGGCCAACGTCCTGACTTTC | CASLTDSGANVLTF
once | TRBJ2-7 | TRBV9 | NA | TGTGCCAGCAGCCCTAAGGTCAGCTCCAAGGAGCAGTACTTC | CASSPKVSSKEQYF
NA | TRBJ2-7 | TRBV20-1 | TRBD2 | TGCAGTGCACCCAAAGGGGGACTAGCGGGAGTCGGGGCTTACTACGAGCAGTACTTC | CSAPKGGLAGVGAYYEQYF
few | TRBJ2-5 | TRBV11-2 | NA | TGTGCCAGCAGCAGAGGAGGGGGAACAGTAGAGACCCAGTACTTC | CASSRGGGTVETQYF
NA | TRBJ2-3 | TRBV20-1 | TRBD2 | TGCAGTGCTAGAGGGGGAGCGGGAGGGACAGATACGCAGTATTTT | CSARGGAGGTDTQYF
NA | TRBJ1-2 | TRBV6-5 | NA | TGTGCCAGCAGCTCCTGGCAGGGCGATGGCTACACCTTC | CASSSWQGDGYTF
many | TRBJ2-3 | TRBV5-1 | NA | TGCGCCAGCAGCTTGGGGCCTAGCACAGATACGCAGTATTTT | CASSLGPSTDTQYF
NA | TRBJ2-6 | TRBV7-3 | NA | TGTGCCAGCAGCTTCGGGGGGCTCACTGGGGCCAACGTCCTGACTTTC | CASSFGGLTGANVLTF
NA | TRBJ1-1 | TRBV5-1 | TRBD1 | TGCGCCAGCAGCTTCCTAACAGGGGGAAACACTGAAGCTTTCTTT | CASSFLTGGNTEAFF
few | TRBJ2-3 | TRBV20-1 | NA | TGCAGTGCTAGAGAGGTGGGGACAGATACGCAGTATTTT | CSAREVGTDTQYF
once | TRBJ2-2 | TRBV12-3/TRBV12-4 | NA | TGTGCCAGCAGTCCCTTAAACTGGGCCACCGGGGAGCTGTTTTTT | CASSPLNWATGELFF
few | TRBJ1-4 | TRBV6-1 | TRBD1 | TGTGCCAGCAGCGAGGACAGGGTGGATGAAAAACTGTTTTTT | CASSEDRVDEKLFF
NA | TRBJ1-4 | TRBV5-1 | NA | TGCGCCAGCAGCAAGTCGGGACACCATTCTAATGAAAAACTGTTTTTT | CASSKSGHHSNEKLFF
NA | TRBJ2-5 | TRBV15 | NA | TGTGCCACCAGCAGAGGGGGAGGAGAGACCCAGTACTTC | CATSRGGGETQYF
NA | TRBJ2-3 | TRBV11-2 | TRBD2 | TGTGCCAGCAGCTTAGCCGGGACTAGCGGGAGTTCACCCACAGATACGCAGTATTTT | CASSLAGTSGSSPTDTQYF
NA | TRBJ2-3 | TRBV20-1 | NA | TGCAGTGCTACCCAAGTTGCGGATACGCAGTATTTT | CSATQVADTQYF
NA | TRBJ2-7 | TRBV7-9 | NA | TGTGCCAGCAGCTTAGTTGTGGGGCCCAACCCCTACGAGCAGTACTTC | CASSLVVGPNPYEQYF
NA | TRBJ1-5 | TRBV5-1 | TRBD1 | TGCGCCAGCAGTACAGGGACAGGGCGACAGCCCCAGCATTTT | CASSTGTGRQPQHF
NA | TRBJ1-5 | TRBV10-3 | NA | TGTGCCATCGCCCAGGGAATTAGCAATCAGCCCCAGCATTTT | CAIAQGISNQPQHF
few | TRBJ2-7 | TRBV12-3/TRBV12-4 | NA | TGTGCCAGCAGTTTTCCAGGGCTCTACGAGCAGTACTTC | CASSFPGLYEQYF
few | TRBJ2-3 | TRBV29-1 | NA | TGCAGCGTGTCCGATGGGCCAGATACGCAGTATTTT | CSVSDGPDTQYF
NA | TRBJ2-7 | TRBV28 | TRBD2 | TGTGCCAGCAAACTAGCGGGAGGGTCCTACGAGCAGTACTTC | CASKLAGGSYEQYF
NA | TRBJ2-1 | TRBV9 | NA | TGTGCCAGCAGCGGTCCAGGGTTGGCCTACAATGAGCAGTTCTTC | CASSGPGLAYNEQFF
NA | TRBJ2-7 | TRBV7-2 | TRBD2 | TGTGCCAGCAGCTTAACTCTAGCGGGAGGGGAAGACTACGAGCAGTACTTC | CASSLTLAGGEDYEQYF
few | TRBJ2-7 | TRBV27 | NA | TGTGCCAGCAGTCTAGGGGCAGGACACGAGCAGTACTTC | CASSLGAGHEQYF